This section outlines one TCR beta chain sequence together with its context. Antigen specificity is unknown. Donors counted as nominally healthy when sampled, yet unrecorded immune exposures were likely. The data were obtained in a study of cytomegalovirus exposure and HLA in healthy donors. Study-wide context: In an earlier analysis, approximately 120 million unique TCR beta sequences were found from 150 million to 200 million T cells. Membership in the Caucasian-associated ancestry cluster was found for around 85% of nearly 400 genotyped donors.

Trimming removed 3 bases from V and 3 bases from J, with 8 bases in between. From germline, CDR1 is KGHSH and CDR2 LQKENI. This CDR3 is 13 amino acids long. Study observations and caveats: TCR beta V- and J-gene trimming, according to a later analysis, was linked to a missense DCLRE1C variant.

PCR involved 60 Vbeta and 13 Jbeta primers. Repertoires were generated with immunoSEQ multiplex PCR, while TCRdb's copy carries only in-frame clones and drops some. The sample contains about 150,000 clones, roughly 9.8% of which appear only once. J is TRBJ1-1 and V is TRBV18; D not certain. The sequencing input was PBMCs. This clonotype originated in a man aged 50-59 years in good health and CMV-seronegative. The CDR3 protein is CASSPHSDTEAFF. DNA for the CDR3: TGTGCCAGCTCACCTCACTCGGACACTGAAGCTTTCTTT.